These 2 T cell receptor beta chains originate from one sample sequenced in a study of shared clonotypes between healthy human individuals (dated by TCRdb to 2020 to 2021). Library generation was performed with the immunoSEQ multiplex PCR assay. Entries here come from immuneACCESS through TCRdb and include only in-frame sequences with V and J called. Some clones fail to appear in such tables; in the studies checked, an unresolved V gene covers under half of the shortfall, and the cause of the remainder is unknown. The sample data list 550,000 to 750,000 clones, and around 90% of these were observed just once. 24% of the sample belongs to the ten largest clones. CD8 naive samples were CD45RO-negative cells positively selected for CCR7, giving a CD45RA+CCR7+ population that excluded TemRA cells. Sequences were obtained from naive CD8+ T cells sorted from blood. What this sample's cell subset or site label stands for: CD45RA+CCR7+. The receptor set was obtained from a man aged 25 to 40 in good health.

V and J are TRBV25-1 and TRBJ2-2; perhaps D is TRBD1 or TRBD2 (5 bases each). CDR1 MGHDK and CDR2 SYGVNS come from the germline V gene. The V end lost 4 bases, the J end lost 7 bases, and 19 bases lay between the germline ends. The CDR3 spans 16 residues. CDR3 DNA sequence: TGTGCCAGCAGTGTTACACCGGGACCCGGAGGCGGGGAGCTGTTTTTT. Protein sequence: CASSVTPGPGGGELFF.

This clone was counted once. CDR3 DNA: TGTGCCAGTAGTATAGCGGCACTAGCGGGAGCACCCGATGAGCAGTTCTTC. As protein: CASSIAALAGAPDEQFF. This sequence joins TRBV19 and TRBJ2-1; 11 bases line up with TRBD2. The CDR3 contains 17 residues. Per the germline V gene, CDR1 is LNHDA and CDR2 is SQIVND (reference sequence). Trimming took 1 base from V and 8 from J; bases not matched to a gene: 10.